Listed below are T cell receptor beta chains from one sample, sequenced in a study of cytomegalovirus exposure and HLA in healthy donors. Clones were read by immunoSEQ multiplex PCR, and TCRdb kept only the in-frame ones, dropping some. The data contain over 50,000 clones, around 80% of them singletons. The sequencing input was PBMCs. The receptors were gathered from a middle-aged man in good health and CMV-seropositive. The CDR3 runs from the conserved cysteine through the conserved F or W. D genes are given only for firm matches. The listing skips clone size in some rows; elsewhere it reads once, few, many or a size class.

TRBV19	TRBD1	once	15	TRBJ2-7	CASSSPGDRQGEQYF	TGTGCCAGTAGTTCCCCCGGGGACAGGCAAGGCGAGCAGTACTTC
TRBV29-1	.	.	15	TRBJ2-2	CSVPIKTGNTGELFF	TGCAGCGTCCCGATCAAAACAGGGAACACCGGGGAGCTGTTTTTT
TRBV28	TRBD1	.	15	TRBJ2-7	CASSLSPLQGAEQYF	TGTGCCAGCAGTCTCTCCCCCCTCCAGGGGGCCGAGCAGTACTTC
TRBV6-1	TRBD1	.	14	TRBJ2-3	CASRGQGARDTQYF	TGTGCCAGCAGGGGACAGGGGGCGAGAGATACGCAGTATTTT
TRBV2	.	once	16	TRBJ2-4	CASSERANGEENIQYF	TGTGCCAGCAGTGAAAGGGCTAACGGGGAGGAAAACATTCAGTACTTC
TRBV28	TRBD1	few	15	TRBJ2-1	CASSLDRDPYNEQFF	TGTGCCAGCAGTCTGGACAGGGATCCCTACAATGAGCAGTTCTTC
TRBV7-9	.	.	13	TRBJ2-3	CASSSQFADTQYF	TGTGCCAGCAGCTCCCAATTTGCAGATACGCAGTATTTT
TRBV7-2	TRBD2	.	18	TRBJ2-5	CASSLVSSGRSLQETQYF	TGTGCCAGCAGCTTAGTATCTAGCGGGAGGAGCCTCCAAGAGACCCAGTACTTC
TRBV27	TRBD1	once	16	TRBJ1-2	CASSSPILGQGVVYTF	TGTGCCAGCAGTTCGCCCATCCTGGGACAGGGTGTAGTCTACACCTTC
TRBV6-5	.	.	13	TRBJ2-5	CASSYTAYQTQYF	TGTGCCAGCAGTTACACCGCCTATCAGACCCAGTACTTC
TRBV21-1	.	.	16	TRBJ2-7	CASSKVSGQSSYEQYF	TGTGCCAGCAGCAAAGTTTCCGGACAGAGCTCCTACGAGCAGTACTTC
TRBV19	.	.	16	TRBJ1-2	CASSISLGAVGYGYTF	TGTGCCAGTAGTATCTCTCTGGGGGCGGTCGGCTATGGCTACACCTTC
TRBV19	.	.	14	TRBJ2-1	CASTTGSSYNEQFF	TGTGCCAGTACAACGGGAAGCTCCTACAATGAGCAGTTCTTC
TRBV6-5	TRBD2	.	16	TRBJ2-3	CASSYSSSGNTDTQYF	TGTGCCAGCAGTTACTCGTCTAGCGGGAACACAGATACGCAGTATTTT
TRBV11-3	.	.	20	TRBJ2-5	CASTSLLAEPPLTQEETQYF	TGTGCCAGCACCTCCCTTTTAGCGGAGCCACCGCTTACTCAAGAAGAGACCCAGTACTTC
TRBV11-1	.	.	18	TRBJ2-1	CAISSLGLSLRGQDEQFF	TGTGCCATCAGCTCGCTCGGTCTTTCGCTTAGGGGTCAAGATGAGCAGTTCTTC
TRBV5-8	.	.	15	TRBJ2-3	CASSWRGFGADTQYF	TGTGCCAGCAGCTGGAGGGGTTTTGGGGCAGATACGCAGTATTTT
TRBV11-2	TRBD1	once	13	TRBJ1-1	CASSLLGGPEAFF	TGTGCCAGTAGCTTATTAGGGGGCCCTGAAGCTTTCTTT
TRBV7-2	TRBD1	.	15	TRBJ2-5	CASSFTGQGVGTQYF	TGTGCCAGCAGCTTCACGGGACAGGGTGTCGGGACCCAGTACTTC
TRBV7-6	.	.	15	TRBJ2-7	CASSLREVPGGEQYF	TGTGCCAGCAGCTTAAGGGAGGTCCCAGGGGGTGAGCAGTACTTC
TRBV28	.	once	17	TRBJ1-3	CASSTLGRGSSGNTIYF	TGTGCCAGCAGTACGCTCGGGCGGGGAAGCTCTGGAAACACCATATATTTT
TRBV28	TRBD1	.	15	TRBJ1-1	CASFTKGRGLIISFF	TGTGCCAGCTTTACGAAGGGAAGGGGGCTTATTATATCTTTCTTT
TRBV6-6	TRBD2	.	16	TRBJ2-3	CASSYERLAASDTQYF	TGTGCCAGCAGTTACGAGAGGCTAGCGGCGTCAGATACGCAGTATTTT
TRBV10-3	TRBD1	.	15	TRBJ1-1	CAIRPRTGTSSEAFF	TGTGCCATCAGGCCCCGGACAGGGACCAGCTCTGAAGCTTTCTTT
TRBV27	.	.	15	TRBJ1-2	CASSLGLGTPYGYTF	TGTGCCAGCAGTTTAGGGCTGGGTACTCCCTATGGCTACACCTTC
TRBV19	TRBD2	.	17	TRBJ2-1	CASSIDLLAGGLDEQFF	TGTGCCAGTAGTATAGATCTACTAGCGGGGGGGCTGGATGAGCAGTTCTTC
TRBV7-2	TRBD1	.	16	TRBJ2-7	CASSRTGTGNSYEQYF	TGTGCCAGCAGCCGCACCGGGACAGGGAACTCCTACGAGCAGTACTTC
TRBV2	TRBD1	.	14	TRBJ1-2	CASRTWTGLHGYTF	TGTGCCAGCAGGACGTGGACAGGGCTTCATGGCTACACCTTC
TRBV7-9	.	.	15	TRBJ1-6	CSSSLVDSAFSPLHF	TGTTCCAGCAGCTTAGTTGACAGCGCCTTTTCACCCCTCCACTTT
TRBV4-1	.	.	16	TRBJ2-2	CASSPVYSGNTGELFF	TGCGCCAGCAGCCCGGTTTATAGCGGTAACACCGGGGAGCTGTTTTTT
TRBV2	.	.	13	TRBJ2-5	CASRVRGEETQYF	TGTGCCAGCAGGGTCAGGGGGGAAGAGACCCAGTACTTC
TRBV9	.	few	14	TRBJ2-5	CASSELSYQETQYF	TGTGCCAGCAGCGAACTTTCCTACCAAGAGACCCAGTACTTC
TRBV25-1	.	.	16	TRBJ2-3	CASSPEGLDSTDTQYF	TGTGCCAGCAGTCCAGAAGGACTCGACAGCACAGATACGCAGTATTTT
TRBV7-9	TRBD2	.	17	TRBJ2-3	CASSHKTLAESTDTQYF	TGTGCCAGCAGCCACAAGACACTAGCGGAGAGCACAGATACGCAGTATTTT
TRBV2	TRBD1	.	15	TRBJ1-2	CASSKTGGFDYGYTF	TGTGCCAGCAGTAAGACAGGGGGGTTTGACTATGGCTACACCTTC
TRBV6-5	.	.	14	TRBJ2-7	CASSYDSSSYEQYF	TGTGCCAGCAGTTACGACAGCAGCTCCTACGAGCAGTACTTC
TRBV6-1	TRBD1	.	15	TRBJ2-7	CASTDPGQGTYEQYF	TGTGCCAGCACCGACCCGGGACAGGGGACCTACGAGCAGTACTTC
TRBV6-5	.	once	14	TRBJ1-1	CASTRGAANTEAFF	TGTGCCAGCACCCGTGGGGCGGCAAACACTGAAGCTTTCTTT
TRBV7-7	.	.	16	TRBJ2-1	CASSSSGSSPYNEQFF	TGTGCTAGCAGCTCCTCCGGGTCGAGCCCCTACAATGAGCAGTTCTTC
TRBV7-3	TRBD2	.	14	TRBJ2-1	CASSLAGDYNEQFF	TGTGCCAGCAGTCTAGCGGGGGATTACAATGAGCAGTTCTTC
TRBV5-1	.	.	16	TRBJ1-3	CASSFGGPTSGNTIYF	TGCGCCAGCAGCTTTGGTGGGCCGACCTCTGGAAACACCATATATTTT
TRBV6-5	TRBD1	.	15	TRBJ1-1	CASSAQGAMNTEAFF	TGTGCCAGCAGTGCACAGGGGGCTATGAACACTGAAGCTTTCTTT
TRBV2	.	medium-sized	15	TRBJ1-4	CASTSDTSTNEKLFF	TGTGCCAGCACCTCGGACACCTCAACTAATGAAAAACTGTTTTTT
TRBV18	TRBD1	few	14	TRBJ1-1	CASSIDRGNTEAFF	TGTGCCAGCTCTATCGACAGGGGGAACACTGAAGCTTTCTTT
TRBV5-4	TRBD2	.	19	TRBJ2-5	CASSFPGLAGVSAGETQYF	TGTGCCAGCAGCTTTCCGGGACTAGCGGGAGTTTCCGCGGGGGAGACCCAGTACTTC
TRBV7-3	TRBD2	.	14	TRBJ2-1	CASSLTSGGYEQFF	TGTGCCAGCAGCTTGACTAGCGGGGGCTATGAGCAGTTCTTC
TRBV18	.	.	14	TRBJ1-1	CASSLFLFDTEAFF	TGTGCCAGCTCACTTTTTCTCTTCGACACTGAAGCTTTCTTT
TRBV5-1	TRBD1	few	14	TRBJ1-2	CASSLLQGALGYTF	TGCGCCAGCAGCTTGCTACAGGGGGCTCTTGGCTACACCTTC
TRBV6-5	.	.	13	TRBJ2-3	CASNPRVEAQQYF	TGTGCCAGCAACCCCCGCGTCGAGGCTCAGCAGTATTTT
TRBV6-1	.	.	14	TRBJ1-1	CASSRQEKNTEAFF	TGTGCCAGCAGCCGACAGGAAAAGAACACTGAAGCTTTCTTT